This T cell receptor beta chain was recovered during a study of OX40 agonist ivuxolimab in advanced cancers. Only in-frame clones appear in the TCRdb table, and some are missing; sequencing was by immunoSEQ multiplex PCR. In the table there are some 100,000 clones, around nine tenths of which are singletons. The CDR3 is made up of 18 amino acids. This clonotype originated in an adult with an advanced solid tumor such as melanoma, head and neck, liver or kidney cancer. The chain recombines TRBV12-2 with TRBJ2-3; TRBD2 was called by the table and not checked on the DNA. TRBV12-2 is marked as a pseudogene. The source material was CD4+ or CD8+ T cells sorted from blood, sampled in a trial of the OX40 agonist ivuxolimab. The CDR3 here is CASRDRWREGLAADTQYF. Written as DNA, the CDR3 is TGTGCAAGTCGCGACAGATGGCGGGAGGGACTGGCAGCAGATACGCAGTATTTT.